The text below deals with one T cell receptor (beta chain). These data originate in a study of shared clonotypes between healthy human individuals. In the study overall: Those who served as donors were two women and three men between the ages of 18 and 49.

Under the authors' procedure: ImmunoSEQ junction-only sequences lacked quality scores, so their filtering differed. Libraries were prepared by immunoSEQ multiplex PCR; TCRdb keeps only in-frame clonotypes and omits some of them. Clone size and the V and J calls come from that table; the DNA yielded D and trimming. The table lists approximately 340,000 clones, around 67% of them singletons. Adults of Caucasian background living in Nashville, Tennessee made up all donors. The study separated CD4+ cells into CD45RA+ naive and CD45RA-negative memory subsets. Germline CDR1 and CDR2: LNHNV and YYDKDF (reference sequence). V shed 0 bases and J shed 0 bases, with 9 bases lying between them. There are 16 residues in the CDR3.

The genes are TRBV15 and TRBJ1-3; unclear D gene. The receptor was isolated from a man aged 25-45 years in good health. Sequenced: memory CD4+ T cells sorted from blood. Subset meaning: CD45RA-negative fraction. DNA for the CDR3: TGTGCCACCAGCAGAGATCTGCAGGTCTCTGGAAACACCATATATTTT. As protein: CATSRDLQVSGNTIYF.